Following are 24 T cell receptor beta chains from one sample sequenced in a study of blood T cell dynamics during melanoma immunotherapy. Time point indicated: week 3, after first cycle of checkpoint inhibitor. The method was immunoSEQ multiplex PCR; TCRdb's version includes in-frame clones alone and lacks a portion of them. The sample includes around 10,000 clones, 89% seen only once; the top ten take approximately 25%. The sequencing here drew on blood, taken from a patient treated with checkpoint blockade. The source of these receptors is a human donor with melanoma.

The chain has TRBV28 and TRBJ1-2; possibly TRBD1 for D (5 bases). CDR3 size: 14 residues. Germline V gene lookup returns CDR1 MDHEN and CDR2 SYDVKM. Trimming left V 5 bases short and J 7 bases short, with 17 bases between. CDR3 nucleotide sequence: TGTGCCAGCAGTCCCCAAGGGGTAGAAATTGGCTACACCTTC. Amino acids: CASSPQGVEIGYTF.

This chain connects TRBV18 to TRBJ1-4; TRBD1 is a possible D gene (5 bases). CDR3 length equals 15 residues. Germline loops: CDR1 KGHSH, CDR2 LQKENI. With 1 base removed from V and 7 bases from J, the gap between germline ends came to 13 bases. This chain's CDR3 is CASSPRVGVGEKLFF. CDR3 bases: TGTGCCAGCTCACCACGGGTGGGGGTTGGTGAAAAACTGTTTTTT.

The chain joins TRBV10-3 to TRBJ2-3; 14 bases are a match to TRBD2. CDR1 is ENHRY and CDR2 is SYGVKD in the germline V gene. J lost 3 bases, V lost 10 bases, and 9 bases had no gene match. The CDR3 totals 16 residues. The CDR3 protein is CATRLAGGLVTDTQYF. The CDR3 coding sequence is TGTGCCACCCGACTAGCGGGAGGGCTCGTTACAGATACGCAGTATTTT.

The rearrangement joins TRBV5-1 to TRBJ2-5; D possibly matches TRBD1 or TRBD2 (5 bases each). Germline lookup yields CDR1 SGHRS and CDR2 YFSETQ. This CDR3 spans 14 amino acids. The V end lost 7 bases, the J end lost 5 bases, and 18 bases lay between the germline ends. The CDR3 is CASRPGPGAETQYF. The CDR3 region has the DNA TGCGCCAGCCGCCCCGGCCCCGGGGCGGAGACCCAGTACTTC.

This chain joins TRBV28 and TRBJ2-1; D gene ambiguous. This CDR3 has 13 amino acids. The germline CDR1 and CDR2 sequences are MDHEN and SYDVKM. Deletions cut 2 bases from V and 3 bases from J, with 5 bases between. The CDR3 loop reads CASSLAGYNEQFF. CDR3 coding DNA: TGTGCCAGCAGTTTAGCCGGCTACAATGAGCAGTTCTTC.

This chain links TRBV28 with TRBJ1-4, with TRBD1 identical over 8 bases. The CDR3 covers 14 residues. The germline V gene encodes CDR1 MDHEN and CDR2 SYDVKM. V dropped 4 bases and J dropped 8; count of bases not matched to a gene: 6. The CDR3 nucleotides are TGTGCCAGCAGTTCGGGACAGGAGGGAGAAAAACTGTTTTTT. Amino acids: CASSSGQEGEKLFF. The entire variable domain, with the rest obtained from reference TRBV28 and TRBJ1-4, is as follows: DVKVTQSSRYLVKRTGEKVFLECVQDMDHENMFWYRQDPGLGLRLIYFSYDVKMKEKGDIPEGYSVSREKKERFSLILESASTNQTSMYLCASSSGQEGEKLFFGSGTQLSVL.

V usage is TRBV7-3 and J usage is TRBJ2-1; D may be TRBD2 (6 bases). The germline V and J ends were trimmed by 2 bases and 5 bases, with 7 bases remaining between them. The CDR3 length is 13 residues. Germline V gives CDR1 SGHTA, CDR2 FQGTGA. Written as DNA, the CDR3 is TGTGCCAGCAGCTTACGCGGGGACAATGAGCAGTTCTTC. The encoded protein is CASSLRGDNEQFF.

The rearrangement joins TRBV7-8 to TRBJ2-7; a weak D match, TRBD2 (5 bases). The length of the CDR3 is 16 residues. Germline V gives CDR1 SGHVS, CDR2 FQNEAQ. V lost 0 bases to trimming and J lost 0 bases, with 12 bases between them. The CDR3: CASSLARSGPSYEQYF. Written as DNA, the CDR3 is TGTGCCAGCAGCTTAGCGCGCAGCGGCCCCTCCTACGAGCAGTACTTC.

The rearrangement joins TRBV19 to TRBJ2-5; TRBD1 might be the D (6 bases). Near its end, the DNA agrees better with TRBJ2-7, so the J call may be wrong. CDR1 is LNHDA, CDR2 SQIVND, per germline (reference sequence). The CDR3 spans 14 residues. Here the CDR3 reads CASSPQGRSGEQYF. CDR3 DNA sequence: TGTGCCAGTAGCCCTCAGGGGCGATCGGGCGAGCAGTACTTC.

This chain's CDR3 is CASTRYSGANVLTF. The CDR3 nucleotides read TGTGCCAGCACCAGGTACTCTGGGGCCAACGTCCTGACTTTC. The V gene is TRBV2, the J gene TRBJ2-6; D call uncertain. This CDR3 is 14 amino acids long. Trimming cost V 7 bases and J 0 bases, with 7 bases left between them. Germline lookup yields CDR1 SNHLY and CDR2 FYNNEI.

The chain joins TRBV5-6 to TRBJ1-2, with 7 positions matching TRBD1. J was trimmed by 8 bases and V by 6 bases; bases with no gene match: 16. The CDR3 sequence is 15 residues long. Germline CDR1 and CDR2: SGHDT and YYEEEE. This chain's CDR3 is CASNNSTGAPLGYTF. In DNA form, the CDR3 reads TGTGCCAGCAACAACTCAACAGGGGCCCCGTTAGGCTACACCTTC.

CDR3 nucleotides: TGCAGCGTTGATAGGGCAGGGGGGGCCTATGGCTACACCTTC. Amino acids: CSVDRAGGAYGYTF. This chain links TRBV29-1 with TRBJ1-2; TRBD1 matches at 7 bases. CDR1 and CDR2 (germline): SQVTM, ANQGSEA. The CDR3 covers 14 residues. Trimming took 3 bases from V and 4 from J; bases not matched to a gene: 8.

CDR3 in amino acids: CASSRWGGPSYEQYF. The CDR3 region has the DNA TGTGCCAGTAGCCGTTGGGGGGGCCCCAGCTACGAGCAGTACTTC. The chain combines TRBV28 with TRBJ2-7; tentatively, D is TRBD2 (7 bases). The CDR3 has 15 amino acids. Germline CDR1 and CDR2: MDHEN and SYDVKM. The V and J ends lost 9 bases and 3 bases respectively, with 21 bases between them.

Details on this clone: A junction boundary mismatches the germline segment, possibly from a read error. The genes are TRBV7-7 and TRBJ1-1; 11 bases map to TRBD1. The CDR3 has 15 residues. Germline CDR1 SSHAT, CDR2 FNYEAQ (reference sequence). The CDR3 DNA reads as TGTGCTAGCAGCTTAGCGGGGACAGGGGGGGCTGAAGCTTTCTTT. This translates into CASSLAGTGGAEAFF.

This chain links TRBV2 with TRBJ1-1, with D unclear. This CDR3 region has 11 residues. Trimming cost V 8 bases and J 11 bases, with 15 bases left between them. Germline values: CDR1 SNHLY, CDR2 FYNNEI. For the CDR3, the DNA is TGTGCCAGCCGCCCCGAGGCGGGGGCTTTCTTT. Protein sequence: CASRPEAGAFF.

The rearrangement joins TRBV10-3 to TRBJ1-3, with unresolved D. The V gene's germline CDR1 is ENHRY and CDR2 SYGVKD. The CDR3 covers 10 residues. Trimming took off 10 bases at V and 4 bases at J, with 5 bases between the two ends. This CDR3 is CATAGNTIYF. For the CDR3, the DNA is TGTGCCACAGCCGGAAACACCATATATTTT.

The CDR3 DNA reads TGCGCCAGCAGCCAAGATTGGACACCCAGGGAGACCCAGTACTTC. Encoded protein: CASSQDWTPRETQYF. V is TRBV4-3 and J is TRBJ2-5; the D gene is possibly TRBD1 (5 bases). The ends were cut back, 0 bases at V and 5 bases at J, with 13 bases in the middle. Germline V gives CDR1 LGHNA, CDR2 YSLEER. The CDR3 runs to 15 residues.

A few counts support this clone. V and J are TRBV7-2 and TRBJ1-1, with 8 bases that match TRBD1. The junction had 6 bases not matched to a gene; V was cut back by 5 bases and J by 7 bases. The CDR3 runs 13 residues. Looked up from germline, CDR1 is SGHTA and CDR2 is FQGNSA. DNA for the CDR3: TGTGCCAGCAGCACCAGGGGGCGCATTGAAGCTTTCTTT. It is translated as CASSTRGRIEAFF.

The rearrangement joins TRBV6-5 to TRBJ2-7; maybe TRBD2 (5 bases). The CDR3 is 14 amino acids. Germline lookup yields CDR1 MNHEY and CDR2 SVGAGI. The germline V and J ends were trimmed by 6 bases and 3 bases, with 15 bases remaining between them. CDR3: CASSPLTRIYEQYF. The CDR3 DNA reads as TGTGCCAGCAGCCCCCTTACTAGAATCTACGAGCAGTACTTC.

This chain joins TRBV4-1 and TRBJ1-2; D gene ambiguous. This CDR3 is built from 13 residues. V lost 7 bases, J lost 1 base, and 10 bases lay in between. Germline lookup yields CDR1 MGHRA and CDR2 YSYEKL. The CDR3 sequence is CASTPGLNYGYTF. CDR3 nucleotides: TGCGCCAGCACCCCCGGCCTTAACTATGGCTACACCTTC.

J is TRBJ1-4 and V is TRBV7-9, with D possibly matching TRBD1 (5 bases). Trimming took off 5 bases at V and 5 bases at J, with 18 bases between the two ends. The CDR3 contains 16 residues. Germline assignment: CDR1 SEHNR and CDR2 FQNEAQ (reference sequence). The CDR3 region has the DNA TGTGCCAGCAGCCCCTGGACCGGGACGGGGAATGAAAAACTGTTTTTT. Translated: CASSPWTGTGNEKLFF.

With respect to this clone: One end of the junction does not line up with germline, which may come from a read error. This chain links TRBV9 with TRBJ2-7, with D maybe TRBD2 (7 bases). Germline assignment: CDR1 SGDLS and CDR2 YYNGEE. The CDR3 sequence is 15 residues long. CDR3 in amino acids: CASSVGGASSYEQYF. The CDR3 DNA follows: TGCGCCAGCAGCGTGGGGGGGGCCAGCTCCTACGAGCAGTACTTC.

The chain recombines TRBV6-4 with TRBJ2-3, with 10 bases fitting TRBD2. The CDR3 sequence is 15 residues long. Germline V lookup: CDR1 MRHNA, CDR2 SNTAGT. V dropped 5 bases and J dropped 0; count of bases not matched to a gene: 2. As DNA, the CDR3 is TGTGCCAGCAGTAGGACTAGCGGTAGCACAGATACGCAGTATTTT. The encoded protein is CASSRTSGSTDTQYF.

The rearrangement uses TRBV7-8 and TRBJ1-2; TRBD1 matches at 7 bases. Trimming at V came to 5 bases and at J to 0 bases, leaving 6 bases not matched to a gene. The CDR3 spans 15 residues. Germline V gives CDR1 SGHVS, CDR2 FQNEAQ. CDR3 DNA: TGTGCCAGCAGCCCCTACAGGGGCCCTAACTATGGCTACACCTTC. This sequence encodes CASSPYRGPNYGYTF.